This T cell receptor (beta chain) was recovered during a study of read filtering for tumor transcriptome and immune sequencing. Study-level results: Single-read clonotypes: about 81.9% of IR-seq clonotypes (approximately 4% of reads), around three quarters of RNA-seq clonotypes (roughly 45% of reads). Compared with RNA-seq, IR-seq gave much higher clonotype depth and reliability.

Ten or more counts support this clonotype. No antigen is known for it. Mismatch with germline at one junction end may stem from a read error. This library used 300 to 500 ng RNA and molecular barcoded adaptors spanning alpha/delta and beta/gamma chains. MiXCR, run by TCRdb on the reads, gives a single entry per CDR3 protein. The sample carries 90,000 to 95,000 distinct CDR3 sequences, about 22% recorded once. The clonotype was recovered from a donor at least 40 years old with multiple myeloma. The sequenced material came from a population of CD138-negative cells sorted from bone marrow.

CDR3 DNA: TGTGCCAGCACTTACAGGGGGAGTGAGCAGTTCTTC. It is translated as CASTYRGSEQFF. This chain joins TRBV6-2 or TRBV6-3 and TRBJ2-1; 8 nucleotides match TRBD1. Germline CDR1 MNHEY, CDR2 SVGEGT. The CDR3 totals 12 residues.